These 26 T cell receptor beta chains were all obtained from the same sample, sequenced in a study of post-analysis software for immune sequencing data. Study-wide findings and caveats: The five TRBV segments detected at higher frequency in patients than in controls included TRBV5-6, TRBV5-1 and TRBV20-1.

These TCRs' antigens remain unknown. TCR beta libraries were prepared from cDNA with unique molecular identifiers. TCRdb reprocessed the PCR reads with MiXCR, giving one entry per CDR3 protein. The sample includes about 260,000 distinct CDR3 sequences, 36% of them seen just once. Sequenced input: blood. These receptors originate from a girl between 10 and 17 years old with multiple sclerosis.

This clonotype was seen ten or more times. The J gene is TRBJ1-6, the V gene TRBV5-1, with 9 bases identical to TRBD1. V was pared by 1 base and J by 9 bases, with 5 bases of the junction left unmatched. The CDR3 has 15 residues. Germline V gene lookup returns CDR1 SGHRS and CDR2 YFSETQ. The CDR3 sequence is CASSLKGQGSSPLHF. CDR3 in DNA: TGCGCCAGCAGCTTGAAGGGACAGGGATCTTCACCCCTCCACTTT.

This clonotype was counted a few times. One end of the junction is discordant with germline, which a read error may explain. The chain employs TRBV7-6 and TRBJ1-4; D possibly corresponds to TRBD1 (5 bases). The CDR3 length is 16 residues. Germline assignment: CDR1 SGHVS and CDR2 FNYEAQ. The CDR3 DNA sequence: TGTGCCAGCAGCTTAGGGCCTCAGGGTCCTAATGAAAAACGGTTTTTT. Its protein is CASSLGPQGPNEKRFF. The full variable domain, its missing parts supplied by reference TRBV7-6 and TRBJ1-4, is GAGVSQSPRYKVTKRGQDVALRCDPISGHVSLYWYRQALGQGPEFLTYFNYEAQQDKSGLPNDRFSAERPEGSISTLTIQRTEQRDSAMYRCASSLGPQGPNEKRFFGSGTQLSVL.

This clonotype came up a few times. The CDR3, as DNA: TGCGCCAGCAGCCGGCAGTGGGGGCTCGACACAGATACGCAGTATTTT. Translated: CASSRQWGLDTDTQYF. The rearrangement joins TRBV5-1 to TRBJ2-3; maybe TRBD1 (6 bases). The CDR3 spans 16 residues. Deletions cut 4 bases from V and 2 bases from J, with 17 bases between. Germline V gene sequence: CDR1 SGHRS, CDR2 YFSETQ.

This clonotype counts as medium-sized (0.01 to 0.1%). The chain couples TRBV12-3 or TRBV12-4 to TRBJ1-2, with D perhaps TRBD1 (5 bases). There are 13 residues in the CDR3. V dropped 7 bases and J dropped 6 bases, with 15 bases sitting between them. In nucleotides, the CDR3 is TGTGCCAGCAACCAAGACAGAGGGAATGGCTACACCTTC. Protein: CASNQDRGNGYTF.

About this clonotype itself: This may arise from a read error, as a much more abundant clone is one base away. V gene TRBV28 combines with J gene TRBJ1-5; D call uncertain. Trimming stripped 3 bases from V and 4 bases from J, with 10 bases between. The V gene's germline CDR1 is MDHEN and CDR2 SYDVKM. CDR3 length equals 14 residues. The CDR3 region has the DNA TGTGCCAGCAGTTTTCGGGCCCTAAATCAGCCCCAGCATTTT. As protein: CASSFRALNQPQHF.

This clonotype was counted many times. The chain is built from TRBV18 and TRBJ2-7; 7 bases fit TRBD2. The CDR3 sequence is 12 residues long. The V gene's germline CDR1 is KGHSH and CDR2 LQKENI. The J segment lost 6 bases and the V segment lost 2 bases, leaving 1 base of the junction unmatched. CDR3 DNA: TGTGCCAGCTCACCAGCGGGGGTCGAGCAGTACTTC. Translated: CASSPAGVEQYF.

This clonotype has ten or more counts. The V gene is TRBV21-1, the J gene TRBJ2-3; the table assigns TRBD2, which was not confirmed against the DNA. TRBV21-1 is given as a pseudogene. The CDR3 length is 15 residues. The CDR3 region is CASKASGGGADTQYF. As DNA, the CDR3 is TGTGCCAGCAAGGCCAGCGGGGGGGGAGCAGATACGCAGTATTTT.

This chain links TRBV15 with TRBJ1-3; D is unclear. The CDR3 contains 16 residues. CDR1 LNHNV and CDR2 YYDKDF come from the germline V gene (reference sequence). V was trimmed by 11 bases and J by 0 bases, leaving 20 bases between them. Written as DNA, the CDR3 is TGTGCCTCGGCACCCCAACCGGGGAGCTCTGGAAACACCATATATTTT. Translating gives CASAPQPGSSGNTIYF.

This clonotype showed up just a few times. Being one base from a much bigger clone, this may be a read error. The chain has TRBV6-6 and TRBJ1-2; D gene ambiguous. The V end was cut by 0 bases, the J end by 4 bases, with 12 bases between. Germline lookup yields CDR1 MNHNY and CDR2 SVGAGI (reference sequence). This CDR3 is built from 15 residues. The CDR3 DNA follows: TGTGCCAGCAGTTACTCCTCCCTAACTCGCTATGGCTACACCTTC. Residues: CASSYSSLTRYGYTF.

V gene TRBV13 combines with J gene TRBJ2-5; the D gene is possibly TRBD1 (6 bases). The CDR3 length is 15 residues. The V and J ends lost 3 bases and 2 bases respectively, with 13 bases between them. Germline values: CDR1 PRHDT, CDR2 FYEKMQ (reference sequence). Written as DNA, the CDR3 is TGTGCCAGCAGCTTCAATACAGGGAATCAAGAGACCCAGTACTTC. It is translated as CASSFNTGNQETQYF.

This chain links TRBV7-2 with TRBJ2-4, with 9 positions matching TRBD2. The J call is doubtful: the DNA matches TRBJ2-7 better. Germline V lookup: CDR1 SGHTA, CDR2 FQGNSA. The CDR3 spans 15 residues. The CDR3 here is CASNFLTSGIYEQYF. CDR3 DNA: TGTGCCAGCAACTTCCTGACTAGCGGAATCTACGAGCAGTACTTC.

In the case of this clonotype: Being one base from a much bigger clone, this may be a read error. The chain couples TRBV6-2 or TRBV6-3 to TRBJ2-1, with D tentatively TRBD1 (6 bases). CDR1 is MNHEY, CDR2 SVGEGT, per germline. There are 14 residues in the CDR3. Here the CDR3 DNA reads TGTGCCCGCAGTTATTCGGACAGACACAATGAGCAGTTCTTC. It specifies CARSYSDRHNEQFF.

The chain uses TRBV5-1 and TRBJ2-3; 13 bases agree with TRBD2. This CDR3 contains 16 residues. V was pared by 3 bases and J by 10 bases, with 11 bases of the junction left unmatched. Germline assignment: CDR1 SGHRS and CDR2 YFSETQ. The CDR3 DNA reads TGCGCCAGCAGCTACCGCGGACTAGCGGGGGAGGGGGCGCAGTATTTT. Protein product: CASSYRGLAGEGAQYF.

Concerning this clonotype itself: One junction end does not reproduce the germline sequence, and a read error may be involved. The chain combines TRBV5-1 with TRBJ2-1; TRBD2 might be the D (6 bases). Germline loops: CDR1 SGHRS, CDR2 YFSETQ. The CDR3 length is 16 residues. CDR3 sequence: CASNLEGRSSYNEQFF. The CDR3 DNA follows: TGCGCCAGCAACTTGGAAGGGAGGAGCTCCTACAATGAGCAGTTCTTC. The full variable domain, in which reference TRBV5-1 and TRBJ2-1 provide the parts outside the CDR3, is KAGVTQTPRYLIKTRGQQVTLSCSPISGHRSVSWYQQTPGQGLQFLFEYFSETQRNKGNFPGRFSGRQFSNSRSEMNVSTLELGDSALYLCASNLEGRSSYNEQFFGPGTRLTVL.

This clonotype was seen more than once but under ten times. The chain uses TRBV18 and TRBJ1-1; a weak D match, TRBD1 (6 bases). Germline loops: CDR1 KGHSH, CDR2 LQKENI. V was pared by 6 bases and J by 3 bases, with 14 bases between. CDR3 length: 14 amino acids. The CDR3 DNA reads as TGTGCCAGCTCCCCCGGGACAAGGGACACTGAAGCTTTCTTT. Its protein product is CASSPGTRDTEAFF.

The chain uses TRBV18 and TRBJ2-2; possible D gene TRBD1, 6 bases. Trimming pared 3 bases from V and 1 base from J, leaving 9 bases between. In germline, CDR1 is KGHSH, CDR2 LQKENI. This CDR3 is built from 15 residues. Written as DNA, the CDR3 is TGTGCCAGCTCACCCCAGGGGATGAACACCGGGGAGCTGTTTTTT. Translated: CASSPQGMNTGELFF.

Remarks on this clonotype: With a much larger clone just one base away, this may be a read error. In this CDR3 the conserved last residue, phenylalanine or tryptophan, is missing, so a read error is likely. This chain joins TRBV6-2 or TRBV6-3 and TRBJ2-1; TRBD2 aligns across 12 bases. V gave up 2 bases and J gave up 5 bases; unmatched junction bases: 4. Germline CDR1 is MNHEY and CDR2 is SVGEGT. The CDR3 runs 16 residues. CDR3 amino acids: CASSYASGGADNEQFC. CDR3 sequence (DNA): TGTGCCAGCAGTTACGCTAGCGGGGGGGCTGACAATGAGCAGTTCTGC.

A note on this clonotype: This could be a read error, since a much larger clone is one nucleotide away. This chain joins TRBV3-1 and TRBJ2-5; the D gene is possibly TRBD2 (6 bases). Germline CDR1 is LGHDT and CDR2 is YNNKEL (reference sequence). This CDR3 is built from 13 residues. V was cut by 4 bases and J by 11 bases, with 17 bases left in between. CDR3 coding DNA: TGTGCCAGCAGCCGGGCGGTGGGGGGTGAGCAGTACTTC. This codes for CASSRAVGGEQYF.

For this clonotype: Given a much more abundant clone one base away, this may be a read error. This chain joins TRBV11-2 and TRBJ1-6, with D hard to call. The CDR3 is made up of 13 amino acids. Trimming cost V 2 bases and J 6 bases, with 5 bases left between them. Germline assignment: CDR1 SGHAT and CDR2 FQNNGV. The CDR3, as DNA: TGTGCCAGCAGCTTAAAACCTAATTCACCCCTCCACTTT. Its protein is CASSLKPNSPLHF.

Of note for this clonotype: A much larger clone lies a single base off, so this may be a read error. CDR3: CASSRRYRVNEQFF. The CDR3 nucleotides read TGTGCCAGCAGCCGTCGATACAGGGTCAATGAGCAGTTCTTC. The chain combines TRBV7-2 with TRBJ2-1, with a tentative D call TRBD1 (6 bases). Germline loops: CDR1 SGHTA, CDR2 FQGNSA. The CDR3 length is 14 residues. Trimming removed 5 bases at V and 6 bases at J, with 14 bases between.

Comment on this clonotype: A much larger clone lies a single base off, so this may be a read error. The V gene is TRBV28, the J gene TRBJ2-5; no firm D call. The germline CDR1 and CDR2 sequences are MDHEN and SYDVKM. The CDR3 spans 13 residues. Trimming took 3 bases from V and 0 from J, leaving 5 bases between them. CDR3 sequence: CASSFLHQETQYF. DNA for the CDR3: TGTGCCAGCAGTTTCCTGCACCAAGAGACCCAGTACTTC.

There are a few counts of this clonotype. The genes are TRBV3-1 and TRBJ1-2; 7 bases are a match to TRBD1. This CDR3 has 14 residues. V trimming: 3 bases; J trimming: 2 bases; junction bases outside the gene matches: 3. The germline V gene encodes CDR1 LGHDT and CDR2 YNNKEL (reference sequence). The CDR3: CASSQEDRNYGYTF. For the CDR3, the DNA is TGTGCCAGCAGCCAGGAGGACAGGAACTATGGCTACACCTTC.

This clonotype was seen ten or more times. The chain carries TRBV5-6 and TRBJ2-1; the match to TRBD2 covers 9 bases. Trimming removed 4 bases from V and 1 base from J; junction bases left unmatched: 3. This CDR3 has 15 residues. Germline lookup yields CDR1 SGHDT and CDR2 YYEEEE. The CDR3 spells CASSRSGRSYNEQFF. For the CDR3, the DNA is TGTGCCAGCAGCCGGAGCGGGAGGTCCTACAATGAGCAGTTCTTC.

This chain connects TRBV20-1 to TRBJ2-1, with a tentative D call TRBD1 (6 bases). Trimming pared 1 base from V and 0 bases from J, leaving 13 bases between. This CDR3 is built from 16 residues. CDR1 and CDR2 from the germline V gene are DFQATT and SNEGSKA (reference sequence). In DNA, the CDR3 is TGCAGTGCTAGAGGTGTGGTCAGGGGCTCCTACAATGAGCAGTTCTTC. Amino acid sequence: CSARGVVRGSYNEQFF.

This clonotype has at least ten counts. J is TRBJ1-2 and V is TRBV12-3 or TRBV12-4; no clear D gene. The CDR3 is made up of 12 amino acids. The V end was cut by 8 bases, the J end by 9 bases, with 16 bases between. In DNA, the CDR3 is TGTGCCAGCGTAGGGCTTTCCCGGAGCTACACCTTC. Protein product: CASVGLSRSYTF.

This clonotype has ten or more counts. The V gene is TRBV5-1, the J gene TRBJ2-3, with 11 positions matching TRBD2. CDR1 SGHRS and CDR2 YFSETQ come from the germline V gene. Trimming removed 4 bases from V and 5 bases from J; junction bases left unmatched: 9. The CDR3 loop spans 16 amino acids. The CDR3 sequence: CASSPGLAGGRDTQYF. In DNA form, the CDR3 reads TGCGCCAGCAGCCCCGGACTAGCGGGTGGTAGAGATACGCAGTATTTT.